This TCR beta chain was captured in a study of shared clonotypes between healthy human individuals. Here immunoSEQ multiplex PCR was the method, and the copy in TCRdb shows in-frame clones only, minus some. The sample includes about 1 million clones, roughly 75% of them seen just once. The study, taken as a whole, reports: Among donors, the sharing of clonotypes was expected to be influenced by sequencing depth.

Of note for this clone: Its specificity is not known.

This CDR3 spans 12 amino acids. V lost 8 bases to trimming and J lost 4 bases, with 11 bases between them. Germline loops: CDR1 MNHNS, CDR2 SASEGT. This receptor was taken from a man between 18 and 35 years old in good health. The material sequenced was memory CD4+ T cells sorted from blood. Subset described: CD45RA-negative fraction. V usage is TRBV6-1 and J usage is TRBJ2-5; possibly TRBD1 or TRBD2 for D (6 bases each). The CDR3 region is CASVRGRETQYF. The CDR3 bases are TGTGCCAGCGTTCGGGGGCGAGAGACCCAGTACTTC.